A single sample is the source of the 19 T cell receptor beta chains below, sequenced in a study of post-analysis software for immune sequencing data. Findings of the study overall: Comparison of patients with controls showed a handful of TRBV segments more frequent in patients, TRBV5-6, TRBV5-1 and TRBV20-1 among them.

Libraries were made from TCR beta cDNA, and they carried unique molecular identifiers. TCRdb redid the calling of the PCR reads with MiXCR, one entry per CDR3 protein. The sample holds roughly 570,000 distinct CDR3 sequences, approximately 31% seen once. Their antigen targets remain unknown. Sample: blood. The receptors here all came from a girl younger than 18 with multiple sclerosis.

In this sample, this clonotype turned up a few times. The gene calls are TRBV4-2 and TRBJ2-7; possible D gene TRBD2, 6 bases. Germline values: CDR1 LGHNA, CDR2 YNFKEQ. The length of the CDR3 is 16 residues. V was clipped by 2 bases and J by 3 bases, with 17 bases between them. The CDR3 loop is CASSQPSGTRNYEQYF. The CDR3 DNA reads TGTGCCAGCAGCCAACCTTCAGGGACTCGAAACTACGAGCAGTACTTC.

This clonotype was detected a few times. CDR3 in amino acids: CASSQLNPEGTASNQPQHF. DNA of the CDR3: TGTGCCAGCAGCCAACTAAATCCGGAGGGGACAGCTAGCAATCAGCCCCAGCATTTT. The chain carries TRBV6-2 or TRBV6-3 and TRBJ1-5, with 7 positions matching TRBD1. Per germline, CDR1 MNHEY and CDR2 SVGEGT. The J segment lost 0 bases and the V segment lost 6 bases, leaving 17 bases of the junction unmatched. This CDR3 is 19 amino acids long.

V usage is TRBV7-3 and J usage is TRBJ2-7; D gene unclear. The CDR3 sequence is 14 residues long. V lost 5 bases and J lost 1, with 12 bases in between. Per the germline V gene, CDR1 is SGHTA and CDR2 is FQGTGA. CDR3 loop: CASSPTGPSYEQYF. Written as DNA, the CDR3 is TGTGCCAGCAGCCCCACGGGCCCGTCCTACGAGCAGTACTTC.

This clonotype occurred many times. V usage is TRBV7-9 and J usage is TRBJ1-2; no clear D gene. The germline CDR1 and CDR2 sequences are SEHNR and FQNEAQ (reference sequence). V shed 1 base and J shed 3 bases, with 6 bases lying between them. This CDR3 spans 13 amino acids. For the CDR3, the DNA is TGTGCCAGCAGCTTAGGGACCTACTATGGCTACACCTTC. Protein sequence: CASSLGTYYGYTF.

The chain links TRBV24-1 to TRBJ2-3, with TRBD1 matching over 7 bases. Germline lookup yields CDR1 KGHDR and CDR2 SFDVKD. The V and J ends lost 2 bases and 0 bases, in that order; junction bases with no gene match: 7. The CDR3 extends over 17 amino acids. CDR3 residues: CATSDSQTGRSTDTQYF. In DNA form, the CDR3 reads TGTGCCACCAGTGATTCCCAGACAGGGAGAAGCACAGATACGCAGTATTTT.

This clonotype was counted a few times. CDR3 bases: TGCAGTGCCTTAACGGGGGAACTAGCCAAAAACATTCAGTACTTC. Amino acid sequence: CSALTGELAKNIQYF. The rearrangement joins TRBV20-1 to TRBJ2-4; perhaps TRBD2 as D (6 bases). V was trimmed by 6 bases and J by 0 bases, leaving 15 bases between them. Germline V lookup: CDR1 DFQATT, CDR2 SNEGSKA (reference sequence). The CDR3 has 15 residues.

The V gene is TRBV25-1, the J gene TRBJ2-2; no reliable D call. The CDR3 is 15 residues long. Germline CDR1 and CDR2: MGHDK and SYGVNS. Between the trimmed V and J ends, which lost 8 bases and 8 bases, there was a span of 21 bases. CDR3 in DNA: TGTGCCAGCCTTGTCCCATCTACATGGATTGGGGAGCTGTTTTTT. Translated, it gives CASLVPSTWIGELFF.

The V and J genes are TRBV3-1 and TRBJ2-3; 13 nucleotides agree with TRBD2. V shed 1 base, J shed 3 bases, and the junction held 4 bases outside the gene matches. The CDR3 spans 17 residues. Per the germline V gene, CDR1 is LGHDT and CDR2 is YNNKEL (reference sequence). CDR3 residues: CASSQGTSGGGTDTQYF. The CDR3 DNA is TGTGCCAGCAGCCAAGGGACTAGCGGGGGTGGGACAGATACGCAGTATTTT.

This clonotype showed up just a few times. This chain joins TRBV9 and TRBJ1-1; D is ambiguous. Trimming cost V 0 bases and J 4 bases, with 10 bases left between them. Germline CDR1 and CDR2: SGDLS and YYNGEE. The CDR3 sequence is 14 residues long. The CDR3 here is CASSVEGSRTEAFF. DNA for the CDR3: TGTGCCAGCAGCGTAGAGGGTTCCCGCACTGAAGCTTTCTTT.

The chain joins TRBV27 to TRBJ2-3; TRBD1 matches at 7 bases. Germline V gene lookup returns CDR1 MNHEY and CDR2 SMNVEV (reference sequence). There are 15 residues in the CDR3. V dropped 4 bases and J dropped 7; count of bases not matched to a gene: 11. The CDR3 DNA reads TGTGCCAGCAGTTACAGGGGTGTCCGGACGCATACGCAGTATTTT. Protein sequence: CASSYRGVRTHTQYF.

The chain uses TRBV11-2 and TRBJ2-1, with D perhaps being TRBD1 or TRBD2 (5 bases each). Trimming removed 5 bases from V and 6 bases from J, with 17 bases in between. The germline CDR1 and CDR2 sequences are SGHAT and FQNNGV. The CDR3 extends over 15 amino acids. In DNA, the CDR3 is TGTGCCAGCAGCCCCACGGGGCTCCGGGGCAATGAGCAGTTCTTC. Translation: CASSPTGLRGNEQFF. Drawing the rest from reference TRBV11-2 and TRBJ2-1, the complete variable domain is EAGVAQSPRYKIIEKRQSVAFWCNPISGHATLYWYQQILGQGPKLLIQFQNNGVVDDSQLPKDRFSAERLKGVDSTLKIQPAKLEDSAVYLCASSPTGLRGNEQFFGPGTRLTVL.

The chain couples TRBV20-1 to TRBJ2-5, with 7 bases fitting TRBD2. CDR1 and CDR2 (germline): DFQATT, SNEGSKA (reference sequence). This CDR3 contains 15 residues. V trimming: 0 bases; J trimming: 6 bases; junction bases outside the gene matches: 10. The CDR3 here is CSARDPAGDPKTQYF. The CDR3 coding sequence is TGCAGTGCTAGAGATCCCGCGGGGGACCCTAAGACCCAGTACTTC.

The CDR3 DNA is TGTGCCAGCAGCCAAGGTTCGGCAGGGGGCCGCTATGGCTACACCTTC. Translated, it gives CASSQGSAGGRYGYTF. The J gene is TRBJ1-2, the V gene TRBV4-2; 8 bases line up with TRBD1. This CDR3 is 16 amino acids long. Germline V gene data show CDR1 as LGHNA and CDR2 as YNFKEQ. The J segment lost 4 bases and the V segment lost 1 base, leaving 8 bases of the junction unmatched.

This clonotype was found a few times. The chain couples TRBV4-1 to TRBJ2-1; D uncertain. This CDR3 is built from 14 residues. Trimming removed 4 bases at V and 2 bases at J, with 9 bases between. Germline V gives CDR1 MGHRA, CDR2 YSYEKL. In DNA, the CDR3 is TGCGCCAGCAGCCCCCAGGCCCCCTACAATGAGCAGTTCTTC. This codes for CASSPQAPYNEQFF.

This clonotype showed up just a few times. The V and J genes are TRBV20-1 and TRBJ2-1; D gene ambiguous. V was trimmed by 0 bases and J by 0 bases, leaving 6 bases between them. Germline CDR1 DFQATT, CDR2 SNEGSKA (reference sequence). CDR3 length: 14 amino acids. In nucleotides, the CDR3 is TGCAGTGCTAGAGATACACCCTCCTACAATGAGCAGTTCTTC. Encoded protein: CSARDTPSYNEQFF.

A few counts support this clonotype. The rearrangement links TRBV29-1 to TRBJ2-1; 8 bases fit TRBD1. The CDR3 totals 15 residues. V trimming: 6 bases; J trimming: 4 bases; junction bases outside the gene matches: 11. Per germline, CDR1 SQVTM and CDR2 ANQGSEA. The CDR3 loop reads CSVRADRGVYNEQFF. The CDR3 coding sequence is TGCAGCGTCCGCGCTGACAGGGGAGTGTACAATGAGCAGTTCTTC.

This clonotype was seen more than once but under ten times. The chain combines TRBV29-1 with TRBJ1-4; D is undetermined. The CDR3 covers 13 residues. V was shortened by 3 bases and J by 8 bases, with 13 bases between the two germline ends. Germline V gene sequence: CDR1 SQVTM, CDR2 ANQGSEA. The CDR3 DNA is TGCAGCGTTGATCGGGGATCCGGCGAAAAACTGTTTTTT. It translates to CSVDRGSGEKLFF. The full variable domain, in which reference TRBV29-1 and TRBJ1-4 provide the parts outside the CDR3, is SAVISQKPSRDICQRGTSLTIQCQVDSQVTMMFWYRQQPGQSLTLIATANQGSEATYESGFVIDKFPISRPNLTFSTLTVSNMSPEDSSIYLCSVDRGSGEKLFFGSGTQLSVL.

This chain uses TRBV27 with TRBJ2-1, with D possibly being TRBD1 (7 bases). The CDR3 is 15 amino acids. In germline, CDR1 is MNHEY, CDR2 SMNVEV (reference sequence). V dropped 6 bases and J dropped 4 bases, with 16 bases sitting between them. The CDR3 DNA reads TGTGCCAGCAGCCTACAGGGGAGGTTGTACAATGAGCAGTTCTTC. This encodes CASSLQGRLYNEQFF.

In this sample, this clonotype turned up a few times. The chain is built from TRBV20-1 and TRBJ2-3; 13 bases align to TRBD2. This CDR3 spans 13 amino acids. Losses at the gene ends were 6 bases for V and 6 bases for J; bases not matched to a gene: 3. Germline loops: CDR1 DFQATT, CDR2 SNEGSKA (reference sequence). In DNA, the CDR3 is TGCAGTGCCGGACTAGCGGGGGTTGATACGCAGTATTTT. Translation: CSAGLAGVDTQYF.